A single sample is the source of the 24 T cell receptor beta chains below, sequenced in a study of cytomegalovirus exposure and HLA in healthy donors. Use of 60 Vbeta and 13 Jbeta primers characterized the PCR. Method: immunoSEQ multiplex PCR; TCRdb's copy keeps in-frame clones and lacks some. The sample consists of about 130,000 clones, around 80% of them appearing once. The sample comprised PBMCs. All receptors derive from a human donor in good health.

The chain is built from TRBV2 and TRBJ1-2, with D tentatively TRBD1 (5 bases). The CDR3 runs 10 residues. Germline assignment: CDR1 SNHLY and CDR2 FYNNEI. Trimming took 10 bases from V and 5 from J, leaving 8 bases between them. The CDR3 loop reads CATRQYGYTF. The CDR3 bases are TGTGCCACACGACAGTATGGCTACACCTTC.

The V call is TRBV7-3, the J call TRBJ2-3; D uncertain. Germline loops: CDR1 SGHTA, CDR2 FQGTGA. The CDR3 extends over 14 amino acids. V was pared by 5 bases and J by 4 bases, with 13 bases between. CDR3 sequence reads: CASSPQPSSDTQYF. The CDR3 region has the DNA TGTGCCAGCAGCCCACAACCGTCGTCAGATACGCAGTATTTT.

The CDR3 protein is CASSRDRGGYYGYTF. In DNA form, the CDR3 reads TGTGCCAGCAGCCGAGACAGGGGGGGATACTATGGCTACACCTTC. The chain combines TRBV6-1 with TRBJ1-2; 9 bases map to TRBD1. CDR1 MNHNS and CDR2 SASEGT come from the germline V gene. This CDR3 contains 15 residues. V gave up 6 bases and J gave up 3 bases; unmatched junction bases: 8.

The chain recombines TRBV28 with TRBJ1-2; perhaps TRBD1 as D (5 bases). This CDR3 contains 14 residues. V gave up 3 bases and J gave up 7 bases, with 15 bases separating them. The germline gives CDR1 MDHEN, CDR2 SYDVKM. CDR3 sequence (DNA): TGTGCCAGCAGTTTCCCCAGGGCCCCCGGTGGCTACACCTTC. It is translated as CASSFPRAPGGYTF.

Written as DNA, the CDR3 is TGTGCCAGCAGCCCGAACACGGGACAGGGTCCCTACGAGCAGTACTTC. Encoded protein: CASSPNTGQGPYEQYF. V is TRBV7-9 and J is TRBJ2-7; 9 bases match TRBD1. The CDR3 consists of 16 residues. Germline V lookup: CDR1 SEHNR, CDR2 FQNEAQ (reference sequence). With V trimmed by 5 bases and J by 2 bases, 10 bases remained unmatched.

This clone came up a few times. The rearrangement links TRBV6-1 to TRBJ1-1; TRBD1 matches 7 bases. Germline assignment: CDR1 MNHNS and CDR2 SASEGT. The V gene end was trimmed by 1 base and the J gene end by 8 bases; junction bases not matched to a gene: 4. The CDR3 length is 13 residues. This CDR3 is CASSEGDRLEAFF. CDR3 DNA: TGTGCCAGCAGTGAAGGGGACAGATTGGAAGCTTTCTTT.

V usage is TRBV25-1 and J usage is TRBJ2-2, with 8 bases that match TRBD1. V shed 6 bases and J 4 bases; nucleotides not matched to a gene: 10. The CDR3 runs to 16 residues. Germline loops: CDR1 MGHDK, CDR2 SYGVNS. CDR3 region: CASRSTGVGITGELFF. The DNA for the CDR3 is TGTGCCAGCAGGTCGACAGGGGTTGGGATCACCGGGGAGCTGTTTTTT.

The chain uses TRBV19 and TRBJ2-1; D is perhaps TRBD2 (5 bases). The CDR3 covers 14 residues. Germline CDR1 is LNHDA and CDR2 is SQIVND (reference sequence). Trimming took 5 bases from V and 4 from J, leaving 12 bases between them. DNA for the CDR3: TGTGCCAGTAGTCCCGGGGTTCGATACAATGAGCAGTTCTTC. Its translation: CASSPGVRYNEQFF.

The chain links TRBV5-1 to TRBJ2-5; maybe TRBD1 (6 bases). There are 16 residues in the CDR3. V lost 0 bases, J lost 4 bases, and 16 bases lay in between. Looked up from germline, CDR1 is SGHRS and CDR2 is YFSETQ. The CDR3 coding sequence is TGCGCCAGCAGCTTGGCCGGTGGGGGCCCAAGAGAGACCCAGTACTTC. This gives the protein CASSLAGGGPRETQYF.

The V call is TRBV6-5, the J call TRBJ1-1, with 8 bases fitting TRBD1. The V and J ends lost 4 bases and 7 bases, in that order; junction bases with no gene match: 11. CDR3 length: 15 amino acids. From germline, CDR1 is MNHEY and CDR2 SVGAGI. The CDR3 DNA follows: TGTGCCAGCAGTTTATGGACAGGGAATGGGTTTGAAGCTTTCTTT. This sequence encodes CASSLWTGNGFEAFF.

This clone was seen only once. This chain connects TRBV29-1 to TRBJ1-2; no definite D call. The CDR3 is made up of 13 amino acids. CDR1 is SQVTM, CDR2 ANQGSEA, per germline. Trimming removed 2 bases from V and 14 bases from J, with 21 bases in between. In DNA, the CDR3 is TGCAGCGTTGAACCGCCCACAGTATCTGGATGTACCTTC. Translation: CSVEPPTVSGCTF.

Here the CDR3 reads CASSLDRGHEKLFF. DNA for the CDR3: TGTGCCAGCAGCCTGGACAGGGGGCACGAAAAACTGTTTTTT. The rearrangement links TRBV5-4 to TRBJ1-4; 11 bases fit TRBD1. J gave up 8 bases and V 4 bases, and 4 bases lay outside the gene matches. Germline assignment: CDR1 SGHNT and CDR2 YYREEE (reference sequence). CDR3 size: 14 residues.

This rearrangement joins TRBV10-2 to TRBJ1-5; no reliable D call. Germline V gene sequence: CDR1 WSHSY, CDR2 SAAADI. The V gene lost 5 bases and the J gene lost 0 bases, with 11 bases spanning the gap. The CDR3 spans 15 residues. The CDR3 region is CASSYGSGSNQPQHF. In DNA, the CDR3 is TGCGCCAGCAGTTACGGGTCCGGTAGCAATCAGCCCCAGCATTTT.

DNA for the CDR3: TGTGCCAGCAGCTTAACGCCGAGCGGGGCGAACACCGGGGAGCTGTTTTTT. Encoded protein: CASSLTPSGANTGELFF. The chain links TRBV7-3 to TRBJ2-2; 7 bases fit TRBD2. V shed 0 bases and J 0 bases; nucleotides not matched to a gene: 4. Germline-derived CDR1 and CDR2 are SGHTA and FQGTGA. The CDR3 spans 17 residues.

V and J are TRBV2 and TRBJ1-1; D not certain. This CDR3 region has 13 residues. CDR1 is SNHLY and CDR2 is FYNNEI in the germline V gene. For the CDR3, the DNA is TGTGCACCTGAACCCGGGGTCAGGACTGAAGCTTTCTTT. Residues: CAPEPGVRTEAFF.

This clone was detected a few times. The CDR3 protein is CASSMGRFSGANVLTF. In DNA form, the CDR3 reads TGTGCCAGTAGTATGGGCAGGTTCTCTGGGGCCAACGTCCTGACTTTC. The chain employs TRBV19 and TRBJ2-6; no clear D gene. With 3 bases removed from V and 0 bases from J, the gap between germline ends came to 9 bases. The CDR3 has 16 residues. CDR1 LNHDA and CDR2 SQIVND come from the germline V gene (reference sequence).

The chain employs TRBV12-5 and TRBJ1-2, with D hard to call. V was pared by 7 bases and J by 4 bases, with 16 bases between. Looked up from germline, CDR1 is LGHNT and CDR2 is FRNRAP. The CDR3 is 14 residues long. In DNA form, the CDR3 reads TGTGCTAGTGATACCCCAGGTCTTTTCTATGGCTACACCTTC. Translation: CASDTPGLFYGYTF.

The chain is built from TRBV5-6 and TRBJ1-1; 11 nucleotides match TRBD1. The germline CDR1 and CDR2 sequences are SGHDT and YYEEEE. The CDR3 has 16 amino acids. V was pared by 4 bases and J by 1 base, with 6 bases of the junction left unmatched. The DNA of the CDR3 is TGTGCCAGCAGCGGATGGACAGGGGGCCGGAACACTGAAGCTTTCTTT. Its translation: CASSGWTGGRNTEAFF.

This clone was counted once. The V and J genes are TRBV5-4 and TRBJ1-1; no firm D call. The CDR3 has 14 amino acids. Germline values: CDR1 SGHNT, CDR2 YYREEE (reference sequence). Trimming took off 0 bases at V and 2 bases at J, with 8 bases between the two ends. The CDR3 DNA follows: TGTGCCAGCAGCTTGGGACAAATAAACACTGAAGCTTTCTTT. Protein sequence: CASSLGQINTEAFF.

V and J are TRBV27 and TRBJ2-3; the match to TRBD2 covers 14 bases. The V and J ends lost 3 bases and 4 bases, in that order; junction bases with no gene match: 12. The length of the CDR3 is 19 residues. Germline V gene lookup returns CDR1 MNHEY and CDR2 SMNVEV (reference sequence). The CDR3 DNA is TGTGCCAGCAGTTTTAGACTAGCGGGGGGGCCTAGTGGGTCAGATACGCAGTATTTT. Amino acids: CASSFRLAGGPSGSDTQYF.

This chain links TRBV5-1 with TRBJ1-1; 7 bases match TRBD1. The CDR3 has 15 amino acids. V lost 0 bases to trimming and J lost 1 base; unmatched junction nucleotides: 3. Per the germline V gene, CDR1 is SGHRS and CDR2 is YFSETQ. The CDR3 region is CASSLERTGNTEAFF. The CDR3 DNA is TGCGCCAGCAGCTTGGAGCGGACAGGGAACACTGAAGCTTTCTTT.

This chain's CDR3 is CASSLVPLAGGPPFNEQFF. Written as DNA, the CDR3 is TGTGCCAGCAGCTTAGTCCCGCTAGCGGGGGGCCCCCCCTTCAATGAGCAGTTCTTC. The chain has TRBV7-8 and TRBJ2-1; 11 bases line up with TRBD2. The CDR3 consists of 19 residues. Germline loops: CDR1 SGHVS, CDR2 FQNEAQ. V dropped 1 base and J dropped 6; count of bases not matched to a gene: 14.

The chain couples TRBV2 to TRBJ1-4; 7 bases are a match to TRBD1. Germline V gene lookup returns CDR1 SNHLY and CDR2 FYNNEI. The length of the CDR3 is 13 residues. V was pared by 7 bases and J by 3 bases, with 2 bases of the junction left unmatched. Here the CDR3 DNA reads TGTGCCAGCAAGGGGGCCGCTAATGAAAAACTGTTTTTT. Amino acid sequence: CASKGAANEKLFF. The full variable domain, rest sourced from reference TRBV2 and TRBJ1-4, is EPEVTQTPSHQVTQMGQEVILRCVPISNHLYFYWYRQILGQKVEFLVSFYNNEISEKSEIFDDQFSVERPDGSNFTLKIRSTKLEDSAMYFCASKGAANEKLFFGSGTQLSVL.

This clone was detected only once. This chain uses TRBV27 with TRBJ1-1; TRBD1 matches 9 bases. The CDR3 is 14 residues long. V dropped 8 bases and J dropped 5; count of bases not matched to a gene: 9. Germline CDR1 reads MNHEY; CDR2 reads SMNVEV (reference sequence). The DNA of the CDR3 is TGTGCCAGCCCCGGCGGACAGGGGCGGACTGAAGCTTTCTTT. This sequence encodes CASPGGQGRTEAFF.